This T cell receptor beta chain originates from a study of blood T cell repertoires in COVID-19. Study-level background: Material from acute and convalescent COVID-19 was sourced from the United States, Italy and Spain.

As originally analysed: Estimates of nucleated cell counts were drawn from the amplification of reference gene primers. The protocol was immunoSEQ multiplex PCR, while the TCRdb copy is restricted to in-frame clones and leaves out a portion. V, J and clone size are those of that table, while D and trimming were read from the DNA. Here the sample spans 490,000 or so clones, about nine tenths being singletons. Individuals drawn from approximately 26 US areas were about 18 to 90 years old. Membership in each cohort depended on participant-reported clinical history. CDR3 size: 14 residues. Germline V gene lookup returns CDR1 MNHEY and CDR2 SVGAGI. Trimming stripped 0 bases from V and 0 bases from J, with 5 bases between.

The receptor comes from a woman aged 60-75 years who had recovered from COVID-19. The gene calls are TRBV6-5 and TRBJ1-2; D not certain. The sequenced material came from PBMCs or T cells enriched from blood (not recorded which). The CDR3 DNA follows: TGTGCCAGCAGTTACTCAACGGCTAACTATGGCTACACCTTC. Residues: CASSYSTANYGYTF.